The subject of this entry is one T cell receptor beta chain. Its antigen remains unidentified. No much larger clone exists at a distance of one base, and base qualities are not known. For sequencing of the TCRbeta CDR3 region, genomic DNA was extracted from the sorted cells. The immunoSEQ Assay was used to sequence the TCRbeta CDR3 regions. Held by TCRdb, this immuneACCESS table contains in-frame sequences only and omits some clones. Under half of the omission traces to an unresolved V gene where checked; the cause of the rest is unknown. In this sample the table shows about 72,000 clones, roughly 87% of which occur a single time. The ten biggest clones cover about 1.3% of the sample. The data are from a study of OX40 agonist ivuxolimab in advanced cancers. Concerning the study at large: Ivuxolimab, which targeted the costimulatory receptor OX40 (CD134), was an agonistic, fully human IgG2 monoclonal antibody. Intravenous ivuxolimab was administered to patients every 2 weeks at six dose levels: 0.01, 0.1, 0.3, 1.5, 3 and 10 mg/kg. Of the approximately 50 dose-escalation patients, hepatocellular carcinoma was present in about 19, melanoma in approximately 15, renal cell carcinoma in 9 and head and neck cancer in 9. In the dose-escalation cohort, 82.7% of patients were male, and the mean age was roughly 60 years, with a range of roughly 20 to 79. Prior anti-PD-1, anti-PD-L1 or anti-CTLA-4 therapy was permitted, and checkpoint inhibitors had been received by around 40% of dose-escalation patients. Three dose-escalation patients achieved partial responses, one with hepatocellular carcinoma and two with cutaneous melanoma. The purpose of peripheral TCRbeta sequencing was to test whether ivuxolimab changed TCR sequence diversity and led to clonal T-cell expansion. The paper reports the monotherapy dose-escalation portion (N = 52 patients) of the phase I ivuxolimab trial. Study-wide conclusions, independent of this receptor: Low levels of normalized T-cell clonal expansion were also shown by some nonresponding patients. Partial responders in the 0.1-3.0 mg/kg groups had among the lowest normalized peripheral clonal expansion, especially among CD8+ T cells. After ivuxolimab, more expanded clones were found on average in CD8+ T cells than in CD4+ T cells. The antigen specificity of the clonally expanded peripheral T cells was not determined. Clonal expansion of both CD4+ and CD8+ blood T cells was observed from baseline to week 6 at doses 0.1 to 3.0 mg/kg.

Patients with a history of autoimmune disease or receiving systemic immunosuppression were excluded from the trial. Peripheral blood for TCR sequencing was collected from all dose cohorts at baseline, on cycle 4 day 1, and on cycle 7 day 1. The samples were taken from a phase I, first-in-human, multicenter, open-label dose-escalation trial of ivuxolimab. Adults with locally advanced or metastatic melanoma, renal cell, hepatocellular, or head and neck squamous cell carcinoma were enrolled in the trial. CD4+ and CD8+ T cells were sorted separately from peripheral blood before TCR sequencing. Spanning cysteine to phenylalanine, the CDR3 consists of 15 amino acids. Just the 45-base CDR3 DNA is kept, in frame starting at base 1. Relative to germline, V is 1 base shorter and J is 1 base shorter, with 11 bases between their ends. The germline V gene (reference sequence) yields SGHNT for CDR1 and YYREEE for CDR2.

This chain is built from TRBV5-4 and TRBJ1-1, with the D gene not confidently named. The sequence was obtained from an adult with an advanced solid tumor such as melanoma, head and neck, liver or kidney cancer. Sequenced here: CD4+ or CD8+ T cells sorted from blood, sampled in a trial of the OX40 agonist ivuxolimab. The CDR3 loop reads CASSLIGRRNTEAFF. The nucleotides read TGTGCCAGCAGCTTGATCGGGAGGCGGAACACTGAAGCTTTCTTT.